The 8 T cell receptor beta chains below all came from one sample that was sequenced in a study of blood T cell repertoires in COVID-19. Sequencing used immunoSEQ multiplex PCR; TCRdb keeps in-frame clones, though not all of them. The sample has a few hundred thousand clones, around four fifths seen once. Sequencing input: peripheral blood. These receptors were collected from a woman in her forties or fifties with active or convalescent COVID-19.

A note on this clone: One end of the junction fails to match germline, which may point to a read error. The genes are TRBV5-4 and TRBJ2-1, with a possible D match to TRBD2 (6 bases). Germline V CDR1 and CDR2: SGHNT, YYREEE (reference sequence). The CDR3 runs 13 residues. The chain's CDR3 is CASSRDSNNEQFF. CDR3 nucleotides: TGTGCCAGCAGCCGGGACTCCAACAATGAGCAGTTCTTC.

V usage is TRBV30 and J usage is TRBJ1-1; 9 bases align to TRBD1. V gave up 5 bases and J gave up 5 bases; unmatched junction bases: 6. Germline lookup yields CDR1 GTSNPN and CDR2 SVGIG (reference sequence). The CDR3 has 13 residues. CDR3 residues: CAWRDRVWTEAFF. Written as DNA, the CDR3 is TGTGCCTGGCGGGACAGGGTATGGACTGAAGCTTTCTTT. The whole variable domain, remainder taken from reference TRBV30 and TRBJ1-1, is SQTIHQWPATLVQPVGSPLSLECTVEGTSNPNLYWYRQAAGRGLQLLFYSVGIGQISSEVPQNLSASRPQDRQFILSSKKLLLSDSGFYLCAWRDRVWTEAFFGQGTRLTVV.

The chain couples TRBV6-6 to TRBJ2-6, with TRBD1 identical over 7 bases. The CDR3 covers 16 residues. Germline CDR1 is MNHNY and CDR2 is SVGAGI (reference sequence). V was clipped by 7 bases and J by 0 bases; unmatched bases: 6. CDR3 coding DNA: TGTGCCAGCAATGGCTACAGGGGCTCTGGGGCCAACGTCCTGACTTTC. Translated: CASNGYRGSGANVLTF.

The chain joins TRBV5-1 to TRBJ2-1, with 12 bases aligning to TRBD2. Germline lookup yields CDR1 SGHRS and CDR2 YFSETQ. The J segment lost 0 bases and the V segment lost 3 bases, leaving 1 base of the junction unmatched. The CDR3 has 16 amino acids. The CDR3 loop is CASSSGLAGSYNEQFF. In DNA form, the CDR3 reads TGCGCCAGCAGCTCGGGACTAGCGGGCTCCTACAATGAGCAGTTCTTC.

The chain combines TRBV9 with TRBJ1-1; a possible D gene is TRBD1 (6 bases). The CDR3 extends over 15 amino acids. Germline-derived CDR1 and CDR2 are SGDLS and YYNGEE. Between the trimmed V and J ends, which lost 7 bases and 1 base, there was a span of 17 bases. The CDR3 region is CASDPWGRGNTEAFF. The CDR3 DNA follows: TGTGCCAGCGACCCCTGGGGCAGGGGGAACACTGAAGCTTTCTTT. Full variable domain (remainder filled in from reference TRBV9 and TRBJ1-1): DSGVTQTPKHLITATGQRVTLRCSPRSGDLSVYWYQQSLDQGLQFLIQYYNGEERAKGNILERFSAQQFPDLHSELNLSSLELGDSALYFCASDPWGRGNTEAFFGQGTRLTVV.

The J gene is TRBJ2-1, the V gene TRBV7-8; D call uncertain. The CDR3 is made up of 14 amino acids. Per the germline V gene, CDR1 is SGHVS and CDR2 is FQNEAQ. V was clipped by 3 bases and J by 8 bases, with 14 bases between them. The CDR3 DNA sequence: TGTGCCAGCAGCTTCATCTCAGTACCCGATGAGCAGTTCTTC. It encodes CASSFISVPDEQFF.

This clone turned up a few times. Other DNA sequences in the sample encode the same CDR3. The rearrangement uses TRBV19 and TRBJ1-1; D is uncertain. CDR3 size: 13 residues. Germline V gene lookup returns CDR1 LNHDA and CDR2 SQIVND (reference sequence). Trimming cost V 3 bases and J 3 bases, with 8 bases left between them. CDR3 protein: CASSIKGDTEAFF. DNA for the CDR3: TGTGCCAGTAGTATCAAGGGAGACACTGAAGCTTTCTTT.

This chain connects TRBV20-1 to TRBJ1-2; 10 positions match TRBD1. The CDR3 consists of 14 residues. Germline V CDR1 and CDR2: DFQATT, SNEGSKA (reference sequence). V gave up 3 bases and J gave up 4 bases; unmatched junction bases: 5. CDR3 loop: CSASDRDRGYGYTF. DNA for the CDR3: TGCAGTGCTAGTGACCGGGACAGGGGCTATGGCTACACCTTC.